These 29 T cell receptor beta chains were all obtained from the same sample, sequenced in a study of blood T cell repertoires in COVID-19. TCRdb's table, derived via immunoSEQ multiplex PCR, lists solely in-frame clones and lacks some. This table has about 80,000 clones, roughly four fifths appearing once. The sample was peripheral blood. These receptors were taken from a human donor in a cohort sampled during active COVID-19.

The chain links TRBV19 to TRBJ2-2; 8 bases are shared with TRBD1. In germline, CDR1 is LNHDA, CDR2 SQIVND (reference sequence). The CDR3 consists of 15 residues. The junction had 11 bases not matched to a gene; V was cut back by 7 bases and J by 7 bases. The CDR3 protein is CASNTAPQGVGELFF. The DNA for the CDR3 is TGTGCCAGTAACACCGCTCCACAGGGGGTCGGGGAGCTGTTTTTT. Using reference TRBV19 and TRBJ2-2 for the parts outside the CDR3, the full variable domain is DGGITQSPKYLFRKEGQNVTLSCEQNLNHDAMYWYRQDPGQGLRLIYYSQIVNDFQKGDIAEGYSVSREKKESFPLTVTSAQKNPTAFYLCASNTAPQGVGELFFGEGSRLTVL.

The chain combines TRBV28 with TRBJ2-7, with TRBD2 as a possible D gene (5 bases). There are 17 residues in the CDR3. The germline V and J ends were trimmed by 3 bases and 7 bases, with 25 bases remaining between them. Germline V gives CDR1 MDHEN, CDR2 SYDVKM. The CDR3 DNA reads TGTGCCAGCAGTTTGCGCCAGGTCCCTGGCGAATCGGGGGAGCAGTACTTC. Encoded protein: CASSLRQVPGESGEQYF.

The chain couples TRBV4-2 to TRBJ1-2; 7 bases align to TRBD1. The trim removed 4 bases at V and 8 bases at J, leaving 10 bases unmatched. The CDR3 length is 14 residues. Germline loops: CDR1 LGHNA, CDR2 YNFKEQ. The CDR3 protein is CASSPDLGGLGYTF. The DNA of the CDR3 is TGTGCCAGCAGCCCGGACCTAGGGGGCCTCGGCTACACCTTC.

V is TRBV7-2 and J is TRBJ2-7, with D tentatively TRBD1 (6 bases). CDR3 size: 15 residues. Germline-derived CDR1 and CDR2 are SGHTA and FQGNSA. The V gene lost 3 bases and the J gene lost 5 bases, with 17 bases spanning the gap. The CDR3, as DNA: TGTGCCAGCAGCTTCACCCCCGGACAGATCCACGAGCAGTACTTC. As protein: CASSFTPGQIHEQYF.

The chain carries TRBV7-2 and TRBJ1-5; perhaps TRBD1 as D (6 bases). V gave up 5 bases and J gave up 8 bases, with 13 bases separating them. The CDR3 spans 13 residues. Germline CDR1 reads SGHTA; CDR2 reads FQGNSA. Written as DNA, the CDR3 is TGTGCCAGCAGCACTTCCCAGGGGAAGCCCCAGCATTTT. Its protein product is CASSTSQGKPQHF.

V gene TRBV19 combines with J gene TRBJ1-5; D gene unclear. CDR1 and CDR2 from the germline V gene are LNHDA and SQIVND (reference sequence). This CDR3 spans 12 amino acids. V was clipped by 7 bases and J by 9 bases, with 13 bases between them. Here the CDR3 reads CASTTNYGPQHF. In nucleotides, the CDR3 is TGTGCCAGTACCACGAATTACGGGCCCCAGCATTTT.

The V call is TRBV5-1, the J call TRBJ2-3; weak D call: TRBD1 (5 bases). Germline V lookup: CDR1 SGHRS, CDR2 YFSETQ. Between the trimmed V and J ends, which lost 4 bases and 3 bases, there was a span of 18 bases. This CDR3 has 16 residues. The CDR3 DNA sequence: TGCGCCAGCAGCCCCCAAGTCCAGGGTCGGACAGATACGCAGTATTTT. Its protein is CASSPQVQGRTDTQYF.

The chain links TRBV9 to TRBJ2-6; TRBD2 aligns across 11 bases. The trim removed 4 bases at V and 4 bases at J, leaving 4 bases unmatched. The germline gives CDR1 SGDLS, CDR2 YYNGEE. CDR3 length: 16 residues. The CDR3 is CASSKTSGAGANVLTF. CDR3 DNA sequence: TGTGCCAGCAGCAAGACTAGCGGGGCCGGGGCCAACGTCCTGACTTTC.

The sample holds one count of this clone. The chain is built from TRBV7-9 and TRBJ2-7; D unclear. The V end lost 1 base, the J end lost 1 base, and 14 bases lay between the germline ends. This CDR3 is 16 amino acids long. The germline gives CDR1 SEHNR, CDR2 FQNEAQ (reference sequence). The CDR3: CASSLGPGFLSYEQYF. For the CDR3, the DNA is TGTGCCAGCAGCTTAGGTCCAGGCTTTCTTTCCTACGAGCAGTACTTC.

The chain recombines TRBV2 with TRBJ2-5; 8 bases agree with TRBD2. Germline CDR1 reads SNHLY; CDR2 reads FYNNEI. V shed 0 bases and J 1 base; nucleotides not matched to a gene: 10. This CDR3 is built from 18 residues. CDR3 DNA sequence: TGTGCCAGCAGTGAAGCAGGGGGGCTAGCGGGCTTCCAAGAGACCCAGTACTTC. The encoded protein is CASSEAGGLAGFQETQYF.

The sample holds one count of this clone. This sequence joins TRBV5-6 and TRBJ2-3; 10 bases are a match to TRBD2. The CDR3 extends over 16 amino acids. The germline V gene has CDR1 SGHDT and CDR2 YYEEEE. V was pared by 0 bases and J by 4 bases, with 5 bases of the junction left unmatched. This chain's CDR3 is CASSLGLAGGADTQYF. The CDR3 DNA sequence: TGTGCCAGCAGCTTGGGACTAGCGGGTGGGGCAGATACGCAGTATTTT.

DNA for the CDR3: TGTGCCATCAGGGACAGGGAGGGGACTGAAGCTTTCTTT. Protein sequence: CAIRDREGTEAFF. V and J are TRBV10-3 and TRBJ1-1; 8 bases map to TRBD1. Germline V gene data show CDR1 as ENHRY and CDR2 as SYGVKD. This CDR3 contains 13 residues. V shed 6 bases, J shed 5 bases, and the junction held 5 bases outside the gene matches.

V and J are TRBV5-1 and TRBJ2-1, with 13 bases fitting TRBD2. The V segment lost 4 bases and the J segment 9 bases; nucleotides outside the gene matches: 10. The CDR3 length is 16 residues. Germline CDR1 is SGHRS and CDR2 is YFSETQ. In nucleotides, the CDR3 is TGCGCCAGCAGCCTTCCGACTAGCGGGAGGCAAGGTGAGCAGTTCTTC. Its protein product is CASSLPTSGRQGEQFF.

This chain connects TRBV15 to TRBJ2-3; 13 nucleotides match TRBD2. This CDR3 has 17 amino acids. CDR1 LNHNV and CDR2 YYDKDF come from the germline V gene (reference sequence). Unmatched junction bases numbered 5, after V lost 5 bases and J lost 0 bases. In nucleotides, the CDR3 is TGTGCCACCAGCGGACTAGCGGGGGACCCAAGCACAGATACGCAGTATTTT. This translates into CATSGLAGDPSTDTQYF.

V is TRBV28 and J is TRBJ2-5; 10 nucleotides align to TRBD2. There are 14 residues in the CDR3. Per the germline V gene, CDR1 is MDHEN and CDR2 is SYDVKM. V lost 5 bases, J lost 4 bases, and 4 bases stayed unmatched. DNA for the CDR3: TGTGCCAGCAGTGTTAGCGGGGGGACAGAGACCCAGTACTTC. Translating it yields CASSVSGGTETQYF.

V and J are TRBV23-1 and TRBJ2-3, with 7 nucleotides matching TRBD2. TRBV23-1 is classed as an ORF, of uncertain function. V dropped 6 bases and J dropped 0; count of bases not matched to a gene: 18. This CDR3 is built from 19 residues. The DNA for the CDR3 is TGCGCCAGCAGCCAGGAGTGGCTAGCGGAAACTCCTAGCACAGATACGCAGTATTTT. It encodes CASSQEWLAETPSTDTQYF.

The chain links TRBV27 to TRBJ2-1, with 8 bases that match TRBD2. This CDR3 spans 18 amino acids. CDR1 and CDR2 from the germline V gene are MNHEY and SMNVEV (reference sequence). The J segment lost 0 bases and the V segment lost 1 base, leaving 8 bases of the junction unmatched. CDR3 region: CASSLYALLAGSYNEQFF. The CDR3 nucleotides are TGTGCCAGCAGTTTATACGCCCTTCTAGCGGGCTCCTACAATGAGCAGTTCTTC.

There are a few counts of this clone. This chain connects TRBV27 to TRBJ1-3; tentatively, D is TRBD1 (5 bases). Germline V gene sequence: CDR1 MNHEY, CDR2 SMNVEV (reference sequence). V lost 6 bases, J lost 0 bases, and 12 bases lay in between. The CDR3 is 15 residues long. Here the CDR3 DNA reads TGTGCCAGCAGCACCAGGGTACCCTCTGGAAACACCATATATTTT. This sequence encodes CASSTRVPSGNTIYF.

This clone was detected only once. This rearrangement joins TRBV24-1 to TRBJ2-1; 13 bases match TRBD2. The germline V gene has CDR1 KGHDR and CDR2 SFDVKD. The CDR3 is made up of 19 amino acids. V shed 4 bases and J 0 bases; nucleotides not matched to a gene: 8. The CDR3 loop reads CATSDPGGTSGNSYNEQFF. The CDR3, as DNA: TGTGCCACCAGTGACCCGGGAGGGACTAGCGGGAACTCCTACAATGAGCAGTTCTTC.

The V gene is TRBV9, the J gene TRBJ1-5; D is uncertain. Trimming removed 0 bases from V and 1 base from J, with 8 bases in between. The CDR3 has 15 residues. Germline loops: CDR1 SGDLS, CDR2 YYNGEE. The CDR3 DNA is TGTGCCAGCAGCGTAGACGGGATGAGCAATCAGCCCCAGCATTTT. Residues: CASSVDGMSNQPQHF.

This clone has a single count. V is TRBV9 and J is TRBJ2-3; TRBD2 aligns across 8 bases. The CDR3 runs to 16 residues. V lost 3 bases and J lost 0; bases outside the gene matches: 6. Per the germline V gene, CDR1 is SGDLS and CDR2 is YYNGEE. The CDR3 DNA is TGTGCCAGCAGCGCGACTAGCGCCTATAGCACAGATACGCAGTATTTT. Translated, it gives CASSATSAYSTDTQYF.

V is TRBV30 and J is TRBJ1-5, with D possibly TRBD1 on 6 matching bases. Deletions cut 2 bases from V and 8 bases from J, with 13 bases between. Germline V gene sequence: CDR1 GTSNPN, CDR2 SVGIG (reference sequence). The CDR3 extends over 13 amino acids. In nucleotides, the CDR3 is TGTGCCTGGAGTTACAGGGAGGGGAAGCCCCAGCATTTT. Translated: CAWSYREGKPQHF. The whole variable domain, filled in from reference TRBV30 and TRBJ1-5, reads SQTIHQWPATLVQPVGSPLSLECTVEGTSNPNLYWYRQAAGRGLQLLFYSVGIGQISSEVPQNLSASRPQDRQFILSSKKLLLSDSGFYLCAWSYREGKPQHFGDGTRLSIL.

A single count supports this clone. This CDR3 is CASSYEAEPNYGYTF. The CDR3 DNA reads as TGTGCCAGCAGTTATGAGGCGGAACCTAACTATGGCTACACCTTC. J is TRBJ1-2 and V is TRBV6-6; D gene ambiguous. Trimming cost V 3 bases and J 0 bases, with 11 bases left between them. The CDR3 loop spans 15 amino acids. Germline loops: CDR1 MNHNY, CDR2 SVGAGI (reference sequence).

The chain combines TRBV7-8 with TRBJ1-5; 7 bases fit TRBD1. Germline CDR1 is SGHVS and CDR2 is FQNEAQ. CDR3 length: 16 amino acids. V trimming: 1 base; J trimming: 3 bases; junction bases outside the gene matches: 6. For the CDR3, the DNA is TGTGCCAGCAGCTTAGAGGCAGGGGGTGTCAATCAGCCCCAGCATTTT. Protein product: CASSLEAGGVNQPQHF.

V gene TRBV11-3 combines with J gene TRBJ1-1, with 8 bases identical to TRBD1. Germline CDR1 SGHNT, CDR2 YENEEA. CDR3 length: 14 residues. Unmatched junction bases numbered 6, after V lost 5 bases and J lost 4 bases. CDR3 coding DNA: TGTGCCAGCAGCCCCCGGACAGGGAGCACTGAAGCTTTCTTT. As protein: CASSPRTGSTEAFF. The full variable domain, its missing parts supplied by reference TRBV11-3 and TRBJ1-1, is EAGVVQSPRYKIIEKKQPVAFWCNPISGHNTLYWYLQNLGQGPELLIRYENEEAVDDSQLPKDRFSAERLKGVDSTLKIQPAELGDSAVYLCASSPRTGSTEAFFGQGTRLTVV.

This sequence joins TRBV9 and TRBJ2-7; D remains ambiguous. The CDR3 is made up of 13 amino acids. In germline, CDR1 is SGDLS, CDR2 YYNGEE. With 0 bases removed from V and 3 bases from J, the gap between germline ends came to 7 bases. CDR3: CASSVDKNYEQYF. The CDR3 DNA is TGTGCCAGCAGCGTAGACAAGAACTACGAGCAGTACTTC.

The chain combines TRBV19 with TRBJ2-7; 8 bases line up with TRBD2. This CDR3 has 13 residues. V shed 9 bases, J shed 3 bases, and the junction held 7 bases outside the gene matches. CDR1 and CDR2 (germline): LNHDA, SQIVND (reference sequence). This CDR3 reads CASSGLAGYEQYF. In nucleotides, the CDR3 is TGTGCCAGCTCGGGGCTAGCGGGCTACGAGCAGTACTTC.

The genes are TRBV5-4 and TRBJ2-5; 9 positions agree with TRBD1. The CDR3 covers 15 residues. Per the germline V gene, CDR1 is SGHNT and CDR2 is YYREEE (reference sequence). Unmatched junction bases numbered 8, after V lost 3 bases and J lost 5 bases. The CDR3 DNA sequence: TGTGCCAGCAGCTCACGAAGTGGACAGGGGGAGACCCAGTACTTC. Translated: CASSSRSGQGETQYF.

J is TRBJ2-7 and V is TRBV5-4; a possible D gene is TRBD1 (6 bases). This CDR3 contains 17 residues. Germline CDR1 reads SGHNT; CDR2 reads YYREEE (reference sequence). V lost 3 bases, J lost 4 bases, and 23 bases lay in between. The CDR3 loop reads CASSSDRLGAVGYEQYF. The CDR3 bases are TGTGCCAGCAGCTCCGACAGGCTAGGAGCGGTGGGGTACGAGCAGTACTTC.